These 9 T cell receptor beta chains were sequenced from one sample in a study of Ad26.COV2.S vaccination and SARS-CoV-2 variants (dated by TCRdb to the early 2020s). Library preparation used the immunoSEQ multiplex PCR assay. TCRdb retrieved this table from immuneACCESS and kept in-frame rearrangements only. Not all clones are present; in checked studies, unresolved V genes account for under half, and no reason is known for the remainder. The sample has roughly 400,000 clones on record, approximately 89% of them singletons. Of the sample, approximately 1.9% falls within the top ten clones. The treatment or condition label here, explained by the study, means: approximately 18 received Ad26.COV2.S at low or high dose, single or two shots; roughly 5 received placebo; per-sample allocation not given. Repertoires of vaccine and placebo recipients were sequenced from samples taken on day 63 after the first injection.

Sequenced here: peripheral blood, sampled in a trial of Ad26.COV2.S vaccine versus placebo. The receptor set was obtained from a person between 18 and 59 years old who received the Ad26.COV2.S COVID-19 vaccine or a placebo.

J is TRBJ2-7 and V is TRBV11-2; a possible D gene is TRBD2 (6 bases). The CDR3 is 14 amino acids. Germline V lookup: CDR1 SGHAT, CDR2 FQNNGV. Trimming left V 5 bases short and J 3 bases short, with 14 bases between. The CDR3 DNA sequence: TGTGCCAGCAGCCGTGCTAGCGCCGGCTACGAGCAGTACTTC. Protein: CASSRASAGYEQYF.

This chain links TRBV11-2 with TRBJ1-1; D is unclear. Germline CDR1 and CDR2: SGHAT and FQNNGV. V lost 1 base to trimming and J lost 4 bases, with 22 bases between them. This CDR3 region has 18 residues. Here the CDR3 DNA reads TGTGCCAGCAGCTTAGGTACCCCCAGGAAGGGTTCGTTCACTGAAGCTTTCTTT. Amino acids: CASSLGTPRKGSFTEAFF. The full variable domain, rest sourced from reference TRBV11-2 and TRBJ1-1, is EAGVAQSPRYKIIEKRQSVAFWCNPISGHATLYWYQQILGQGPKLLIQFQNNGVVDDSQLPKDRFSAERLKGVDSTLKIQPAKLEDSAVYLCASSLGTPRKGSFTEAFFGQGTRLTVV.

V usage is TRBV7-2 and J usage is TRBJ2-5, with D perhaps assigned TRBD1 or TRBD2 (6 bases each). V gave up 1 base and J gave up 4 bases, with 13 bases separating them. The CDR3 extends over 15 amino acids. Germline V gives CDR1 SGHTA, CDR2 FQGNSA. The CDR3 bases are TGTGCCAGCAGCTTAGGACAGGCCGGGAGAGAGACCCAGTACTTC. Protein product: CASSLGQAGRETQYF.

This chain links TRBV6-2 or TRBV6-3 with TRBJ1-2; TRBD1 agrees at 8 bases. The CDR3 contains 15 residues. Trimming took 0 bases from V and 5 from J; bases not matched to a gene: 5. Germline assignment: CDR1 MNHEY and CDR2 SVGEGT. CDR3 loop: CASSYSDRAPYGYTF. The CDR3 region has the DNA TGTGCCAGCAGTTACTCGGACAGGGCCCCTTATGGCTACACCTTC.

The gene calls are TRBV30 and TRBJ1-6; D is unclear. V lost 4 bases and J lost 9, with 13 bases in between. Germline CDR1 reads GTSNPN; CDR2 reads SVGIG (reference sequence). This CDR3 has 13 residues. DNA for the CDR3: TGTGCCTGGAACGTTGCGATGAGTTCACCCCTCCACTTT. The encoded protein is CAWNVAMSSPLHF. Looking up the rest from reference TRBV30 and TRBJ1-6 gives the full variable domain: SQTIHQWPATLVQPVGSPLSLECTVEGTSNPNLYWYRQAAGRGLQLLFYSVGIGQISSEVPQNLSASRPQDRQFILSSKKLLLSDSGFYLCAWNVAMSSPLHFGNGTRLTVT.

This rearrangement joins TRBV5-1 to TRBJ1-2; 7 bases match TRBD1. Trimming removed 4 bases from V and 1 base from J; junction bases left unmatched: 4. CDR3 size: 14 residues. Germline assignment: CDR1 SGHRS and CDR2 YFSETQ. The CDR3 sequence is CASSPGTVNYGYTF. DNA for the CDR3: TGCGCCAGCAGCCCGGGGACAGTTAACTATGGCTACACCTTC. The entire variable domain, with the rest obtained from reference TRBV5-1 and TRBJ1-2, is as follows: KAGVTQTPRYLIKTRGQQVTLSCSPISGHRSVSWYQQTPGQGLQFLFEYFSETQRNKGNFPGRFSGRQFSNSRSEMNVSTLELGDSALYLCASSPGTVNYGYTFGSGTRLTVV.

The CDR3 loop reads CASSLGAEGYYGYTF. The CDR3 nucleotides are TGTGCCAGCAGCTTGGGCGCCGAGGGATACTATGGCTACACCTTC. This chain joins TRBV5-6 and TRBJ1-2; D not certain. Trimming stripped 0 bases from V and 3 bases from J, with 12 bases between. CDR3 length equals 15 residues. Germline lookup yields CDR1 SGHDT and CDR2 YYEEEE. Full variable domain (rest looked up from reference TRBV5-6 and TRBJ1-2): DAGVTQSPTHLIKTRGQQVTLRCSPKSGHDTVSWYQQALGQGPQFIFQYYEEEERQRGNFPDRFSGHQFPNYSSELNVNALLLGDSALYLCASSLGAEGYYGYTFGSGTRLTVV.

This chain joins TRBV29-1 and TRBJ2-1; D may be TRBD1 (6 bases). The CDR3 contains 11 residues. The germline V and J ends were trimmed by 8 bases and 8 bases, with 13 bases remaining between them. In germline, CDR1 is SQVTM, CDR2 ANQGSEA. The CDR3 spells CSSEGDDEQFF. CDR3 sequence (DNA): TGCAGCTCCGAGGGGGACGATGAGCAGTTCTTC.

Only one count was recorded for this clone. The J gene is TRBJ1-1, the V gene TRBV19, with D uncertain. This CDR3 has 14 amino acids. Trimming removed 7 bases from V and 5 bases from J, with 17 bases in between. Germline CDR1 is LNHDA and CDR2 is SQIVND (reference sequence). In DNA form, the CDR3 reads TGTGCCAGTACTCCGGGTCAAGGTAGGACTGAAGCTTTCTTT. It codes for CASTPGQGRTEAFF. Full variable domain (rest looked up from reference TRBV19 and TRBJ1-1): DGGITQSPKYLFRKEGQNVTLSCEQNLNHDAMYWYRQDPGQGLRLIYYSQIVNDFQKGDIAEGYSVSREKKESFPLTVTSAQKNPTAFYLCASTPGQGRTEAFFGQGTRLTVV.